This TCR beta chain came from a study of shared clonotypes between healthy human individuals. At the level of the study: For every donor, three CD4 naive, three CD4 memory, two CD8 naive and one CD8 memory plates were used. Study-wide points: With a few donors compared, approximately 5% of naive CD4 clonotypes were shared.

Profiled with immunoSEQ multiplex PCR; TCRdb holds only in-frame clones, not every one. This table holds about 2 million clones, around 96% found once. The naive CD8 population came from CD45RO-negative cells selected for CCR7, without terminally differentiated effector memory CD45RA+ cells. As regards this clone: Its antigen is unknown. Other DNA sequences in this specimen translate into the identical CDR3.

This sequence originates from a man aged 18 to 29 in good health. Sequencing was done on a sample of naive CD8+ T cells sorted from blood.

CDR3 in DNA: TGTGCCTGGAGTGTAGGAGGGCAAGAGACCCAGTACTTC. Translated, it gives CAWSVGGQETQYF. This rearrangement joins TRBV30 to TRBJ2-5; a weak D match, TRBD2 (6 bases). Per germline, CDR1 GTSNPN and CDR2 SVGIG (reference sequence). Trimming removed 0 bases at V and 2 bases at J, with 7 bases between. The length of the CDR3 is 13 residues.